This entry lists 10 T cell receptor beta chains sequenced from one sample in a study of blood T cell repertoires in COVID-19. Only in-frame clones appear in the TCRdb table, and some are missing; sequencing was by immunoSEQ multiplex PCR. This table holds about 60,000 clones, around 80% found once. Input material: peripheral blood. These receptors all stem from a human donor in a cohort sampled during active COVID-19.

The rearrangement links TRBV6-5 to TRBJ2-7; 9 bases match TRBD1. The germline CDR1 and CDR2 sequences are MNHEY and SVGAGI. The CDR3 sequence is 13 residues long. The junction had 6 bases not matched to a gene; V was cut back by 10 bases and J by 2 bases. CDR3 amino acids: CATSDRGPYEQYF. The DNA for the CDR3 is TGTGCCACCTCGGACAGGGGACCCTACGAGCAGTACTTC.

In this sample, this clone turned up a few times. The chain joins TRBV6-6 to TRBJ2-7; 8 bases map to TRBD2. Trimming cost V 4 bases and J 0 bases; bases outside gene matches: 5. The CDR3 consists of 15 residues. The germline gives CDR1 MNHNY, CDR2 SVGAGI (reference sequence). The CDR3 spells CASSFQRGTSYEQYF. DNA for the CDR3: TGTGCCAGCAGTTTCCAGCGGGGGACCTCCTACGAGCAGTACTTC.

The CDR3, as DNA: TGCGCCAGCAGCTTGGACACCGGGAATGAAAAACTGTTTTTT. Translation gives CASSLDTGNEKLFF. The chain has TRBV5-1 and TRBJ1-4; D not resolved. Germline V lookup: CDR1 SGHRS, CDR2 YFSETQ. The V gene lost 0 bases and the J gene lost 5 bases, with 8 bases spanning the gap. The CDR3 covers 14 residues.

In its sample, this clone was seen once. The chain couples TRBV5-1 to TRBJ2-5, with 9 bases fitting TRBD1. The trim removed 6 bases at V and 3 bases at J, leaving 6 bases unmatched. Per germline, CDR1 SGHRS and CDR2 YFSETQ. The CDR3 extends over 14 amino acids. The CDR3 here is CASKLGQGEETQYF. DNA of the CDR3: TGCGCCAGCAAACTGGGACAGGGAGAAGAGACCCAGTACTTC.

The chain employs TRBV7-8 and TRBJ2-7; D not resolved. Per the germline V gene, CDR1 is SGHVS and CDR2 is FQNEAQ. Trimming removed 6 bases from V and 2 bases from J, with 32 bases in between. This CDR3 has 20 residues. The CDR3 nucleotides read TGTGCCAGCAGACGCACTCCCCCCCACCGGCAGCTTGGAGTAACCTACGAGCAGTACTTC. Encoded protein: CASRRTPPHRQLGVTYEQYF.

The rearrangement joins TRBV5-4 to TRBJ2-7; 11 bases match TRBD1. Germline V gene lookup returns CDR1 SGHNT and CDR2 YYREEE (reference sequence). The CDR3 contains 16 residues. J gave up 6 bases and V 4 bases, and 12 bases lay outside the gene matches. Here the CDR3 reads CASSDRDRGSGVEQYF. For the CDR3, the DNA is TGTGCCAGCAGCGACCGGGACAGGGGGAGTGGGGTCGAGCAGTACTTC.

This sequence joins TRBV10-3 and TRBJ2-1; the D gene is possibly TRBD1 (5 bases). CDR1 ENHRY and CDR2 SYGVKD come from the germline V gene. The CDR3 spans 15 residues. Trimming pared 6 bases from V and 5 bases from J, leaving 17 bases between. The CDR3 DNA is TGTGCCATCAGGCCAGACAGTGGCTGGGACAATGAGCAGTTCTTC. Encoded protein: CAIRPDSGWDNEQFF.

The chain has TRBV7-2 and TRBJ2-1, with a weak D call TRBD1 (5 bases). This CDR3 is 14 amino acids long. CDR1 and CDR2 from the germline V gene are SGHTA and FQGNSA. The ends were cut back, 5 bases at V and 4 bases at J, with 12 bases in the middle. CDR3 residues: CASSRSTVYNEQFF. DNA of the CDR3: TGTGCCAGCAGCCGTTCGACAGTATACAATGAGCAGTTCTTC.

The V gene is TRBV5-1, the J gene TRBJ2-7; TRBD1 might be the D (6 bases). Trimming took off 4 bases at V and 6 bases at J, with 11 bases between the two ends. The CDR3 runs to 12 residues. Germline values: CDR1 SGHRS, CDR2 YFSETQ. As DNA, the CDR3 is TGCGCCAGCAGCACTGACAGGAGCGAGCAGTACTTC. This gives the protein CASSTDRSEQYF. The full variable domain, with the rest looked up from reference TRBV5-1 and TRBJ2-7, is KAGVTQTPRYLIKTRGQQVTLSCSPISGHRSVSWYQQTPGQGLQFLFEYFSETQRNKGNFPGRFSGRQFSNSRSEMNVSTLELGDSALYLCASSTDRSEQYFGPGTRLTVT.

The CDR3 sequence is CAILDGGRGYTF. The CDR3 DNA follows: TGTGCCATCTTAGACGGGGGGAGAGGCTACACCTTC. This chain uses TRBV10-3 with TRBJ1-2; TRBD1 is a possible D gene (5 bases). Germline V CDR1 and CDR2: ENHRY, SYGVKD. The length of the CDR3 is 12 residues. Trimming shortened V by 8 bases and J by 8 bases, and 15 bases separated the two germline ends.